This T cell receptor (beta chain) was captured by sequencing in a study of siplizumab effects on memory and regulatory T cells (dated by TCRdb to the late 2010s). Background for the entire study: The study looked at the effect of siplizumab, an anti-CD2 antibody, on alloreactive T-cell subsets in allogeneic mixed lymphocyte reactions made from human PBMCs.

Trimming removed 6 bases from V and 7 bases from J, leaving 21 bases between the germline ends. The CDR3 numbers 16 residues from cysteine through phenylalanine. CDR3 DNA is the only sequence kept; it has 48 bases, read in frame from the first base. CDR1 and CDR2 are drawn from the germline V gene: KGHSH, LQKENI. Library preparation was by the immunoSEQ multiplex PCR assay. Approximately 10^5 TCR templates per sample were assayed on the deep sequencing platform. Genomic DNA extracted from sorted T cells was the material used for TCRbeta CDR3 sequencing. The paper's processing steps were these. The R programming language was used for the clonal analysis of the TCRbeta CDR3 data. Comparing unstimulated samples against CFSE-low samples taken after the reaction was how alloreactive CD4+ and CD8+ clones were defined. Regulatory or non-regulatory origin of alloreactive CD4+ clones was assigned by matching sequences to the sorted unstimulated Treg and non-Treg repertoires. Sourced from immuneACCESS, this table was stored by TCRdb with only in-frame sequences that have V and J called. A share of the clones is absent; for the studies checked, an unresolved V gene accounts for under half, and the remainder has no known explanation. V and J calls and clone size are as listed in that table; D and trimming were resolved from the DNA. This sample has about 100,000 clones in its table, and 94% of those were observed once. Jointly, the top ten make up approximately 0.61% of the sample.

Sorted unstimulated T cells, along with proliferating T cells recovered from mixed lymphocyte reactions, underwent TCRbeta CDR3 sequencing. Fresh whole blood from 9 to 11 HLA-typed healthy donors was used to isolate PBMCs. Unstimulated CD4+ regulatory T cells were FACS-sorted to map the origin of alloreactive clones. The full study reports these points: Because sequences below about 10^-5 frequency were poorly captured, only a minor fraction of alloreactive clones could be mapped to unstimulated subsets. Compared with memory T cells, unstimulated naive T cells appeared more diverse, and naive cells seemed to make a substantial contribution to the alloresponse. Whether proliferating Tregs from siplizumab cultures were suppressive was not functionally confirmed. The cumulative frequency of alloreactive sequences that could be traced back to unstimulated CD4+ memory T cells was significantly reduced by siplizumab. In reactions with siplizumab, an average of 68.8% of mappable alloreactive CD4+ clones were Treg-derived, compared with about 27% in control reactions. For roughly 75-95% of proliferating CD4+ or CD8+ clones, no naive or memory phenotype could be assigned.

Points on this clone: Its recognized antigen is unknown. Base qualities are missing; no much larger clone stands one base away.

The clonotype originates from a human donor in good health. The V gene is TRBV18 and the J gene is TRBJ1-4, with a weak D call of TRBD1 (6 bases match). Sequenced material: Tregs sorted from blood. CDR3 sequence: CASSITRGGVGEKLFF. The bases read TGTGCCAGCTCGATAACCAGGGGAGGTGTAGGTGAAAAACTGTTTTTT.